Below, 25 T cell receptor beta chains from the same sample are listed, as sequenced in a study of chemoradiotherapy in HPV16-positive cancers. The data were produced by immunoSEQ multiplex PCR, yet TCRdb's version contains in-frame clones alone and is incomplete. The data show tens of thousands of clones, approximately 70% seen once. Sampling took place from a patient who underwent chemoradiotherapy. These TCRs come from a human donor with HPV-associated anogenital cancer.

This clone was seen just once. The V gene is TRBV7-9, the J gene TRBJ2-1; D not certain. The CDR3 covers 15 residues. The ends were cut back, 3 bases at V and 4 bases at J, with 13 bases in the middle. Germline CDR1 SEHNR, CDR2 FQNEAQ (reference sequence). The CDR3 loop is CASSLRRLGYNEQFF. CDR3 DNA sequence: TGTGCCAGCAGCTTGAGGAGATTGGGTTACAATGAGCAGTTCTTC.

This sequence joins TRBV29-1 and TRBJ2-3; 7 nucleotides line up with TRBD2. Trimming took 6 bases from V and 2 from J; bases not matched to a gene: 5. CDR1 is SQVTM and CDR2 is ANQGSEA in the germline V gene. This CDR3 has 13 residues. CDR3 DNA sequence: TGCAGCGTCCGCGGGAGCTTCACAGATACGCAGTATTTT. The encoded protein is CSVRGSFTDTQYF.

The V call is TRBV7-9, the J call TRBJ2-1, with TRBD2 matching over 11 bases. Per the germline V gene, CDR1 is SEHNR and CDR2 is FQNEAQ (reference sequence). Losses at the gene ends were 3 bases for V and 7 bases for J; bases not matched to a gene: 8. This CDR3 contains 16 residues. CDR3 region: CASSLTTSGSRNEQFF. The CDR3 DNA reads as TGTGCCAGCAGCTTGACTACTAGCGGGAGTAGGAATGAGCAGTTCTTC.

CDR3 in amino acids: CASRPAGASDTQYF. For the CDR3, the DNA is TGTGCTAGCCGCCCAGCGGGAGCTTCAGATACGCAGTATTTT. This rearrangement joins TRBV7-7 to TRBJ2-3; 8 bases fit TRBD2. CDR1 and CDR2 from the germline V gene are SSHAT and FNYEAQ (reference sequence). The CDR3 is 14 residues long.

This clone turned up a few times. The genes are TRBV5-1 and TRBJ2-7; TRBD1 agrees at 7 bases. V lost 0 bases and J lost 2; bases outside the gene matches: 8. The CDR3 sequence is 16 residues long. In germline, CDR1 is SGHRS, CDR2 YFSETQ. As DNA, the CDR3 is TGCGCCAGCAGCTTGGGGGGACAGACCCGCACCTACGAGCAGTACTTC. Its translation is CASSLGGQTRTYEQYF.

This chain links TRBV19 with TRBJ2-1; D is unresolved. V lost 1 base to trimming and J lost 8 bases, with 12 bases between them. The CDR3 is 14 residues long. Germline lookup yields CDR1 LNHDA and CDR2 SQIVND (reference sequence). The CDR3: CASSIGTPGHEQFF. CDR3 in DNA: TGTGCCAGTAGTATAGGGACCCCCGGACATGAGCAGTTCTTC.

This sequence joins TRBV6-5 and TRBJ2-5, with D possibly TRBD2 on 5 matching bases. The CDR3 length is 14 residues. V lost 6 bases to trimming and J lost 9 bases, with 20 bases between them. Looked up from germline, CDR1 is MNHEY and CDR2 is SVGAGI. This chain's CDR3 is CASSRGEGIGSQYF. In DNA, the CDR3 is TGTGCCAGCAGCCGAGGCGAGGGAATAGGGTCCCAGTACTTC.

The genes are TRBV6-1 and TRBJ1-2; D remains ambiguous. V was clipped by 8 bases and J by 6 bases, with 19 bases between them. Germline V gene sequence: CDR1 MNHNS, CDR2 SASEGT. The CDR3 covers 14 residues. The CDR3 loop reads CASSYGPPRDGYTF. In DNA form, the CDR3 reads TGTGCCAGCTCTTATGGGCCCCCGAGGGATGGCTACACCTTC.

The CDR3 loop is CASSLEGYEQYF. In nucleotides, the CDR3 is TGTGCCAGCAGTCTCGAAGGCTACGAGCAGTACTTC. The rearrangement joins TRBV13 to TRBJ2-7; no definite D call. The ends were cut back, 6 bases at V and 3 bases at J, with 9 bases in the middle. The CDR3 extends over 12 amino acids. The germline V gene has CDR1 PRHDT and CDR2 FYEKMQ (reference sequence).

The table lists this clone with a count of one. The chain has TRBV7-3 and TRBJ2-1, with 13 bases aligning to TRBD2. Losses at the gene ends were 6 bases for V and 8 bases for J; bases not matched to a gene: 10. The CDR3 has 16 residues. The germline gives CDR1 SGHTA, CDR2 FQGTGA. CDR3 loop: CASSSETSGRRDEQFF. DNA for the CDR3: TGTGCCAGCAGTTCCGAGACTAGCGGGAGGAGGGATGAGCAGTTCTTC.

This clone was seen only a few times. This chain links TRBV18 with TRBJ2-7; TRBD1 might be the D (6 bases). Trimming took 0 bases from V and 6 from J, leaving 12 bases between them. Per germline, CDR1 KGHSH and CDR2 LQKENI. This CDR3 region has 14 residues. The CDR3 DNA follows: TGTGCCAGCTCACCACCGCCAGGGGTGGTCGAGCAGTACTTC. It translates to CASSPPPGVVEQYF.

The genes are TRBV7-8 and TRBJ1-5, with a weak D call TRBD1 (6 bases). The CDR3 is made up of 14 amino acids. V lost 6 bases, J lost 4 bases, and 13 bases lay in between. Germline CDR1 is SGHVS and CDR2 is FQNEAQ. This CDR3 is CASSQGGGNQPQHF. DNA of the CDR3: TGTGCCAGCAGTCAAGGGGGGGGGAATCAGCCCCAGCATTTT.

The genes are TRBV28 and TRBJ1-5, with TRBD1 matching over 7 bases. Germline lookup yields CDR1 MDHEN and CDR2 SYDVKM. V was clipped by 6 bases and J by 4 bases; unmatched bases: 6. The CDR3 extends over 14 amino acids. As DNA, the CDR3 is TGTGCCAGCAGGAAGGGACAGCTGAATCAGCCCCAGCATTTT. Its translation: CASRKGQLNQPQHF.

In this sample, this clone turned up a few times. The V and J genes are TRBV28 and TRBJ2-7, with D unresolved. CDR3 length: 12 amino acids. Trimming pared 4 bases from V and 4 bases from J, leaving 8 bases between. From germline, CDR1 is MDHEN and CDR2 SYDVKM. CDR3 DNA: TGTGCCAGCAGTTCTGGACGGTACGAGCAGTACTTC. Translating it yields CASSSGRYEQYF.

The rearrangement links TRBV18 to TRBJ2-2, with 9 bases that match TRBD1. CDR3 size: 15 residues. Trimming cost V 4 bases and J 2 bases; bases outside gene matches: 2. From germline, CDR1 is KGHSH and CDR2 LQKENI. The CDR3: CASSRDRENTGELFF. In DNA form, the CDR3 reads TGTGCCAGCTCACGGGACAGGGAAAACACCGGGGAGCTGTTTTTT. Full variable domain (missing parts from reference TRBV18 and TRBJ2-2): NAGVMQNPRHLVRRRGQEARLRCSPMKGHSHVYWYRQLPEEGLKFMVYLQKENIIDESGMPKERFSAEFPKEGPSILRIQQVVRGDSAAYFCASSRDRENTGELFFGEGSRLTVL.

This clone was recorded only once. This chain connects TRBV6-5 to TRBJ2-5; D tentatively fits TRBD1 or TRBD2 (5 bases each). The CDR3 has 13 amino acids. The V end was cut by 5 bases, the J end by 5 bases, with 12 bases between. CDR1 and CDR2 (germline): MNHEY, SVGAGI. The CDR3 here is CASSGTSRETQYF. As DNA, the CDR3 is TGTGCCAGCAGTGGGACCTCCCGGGAGACCCAGTACTTC.

This clone was seen more than once but under ten times. This rearrangement joins TRBV4-3 to TRBJ2-1; no clear D gene. The CDR3 sequence is 13 residues long. Germline CDR1 reads LGHNA; CDR2 reads YSLEER. Trimming took off 0 bases at V and 5 bases at J, with 5 bases between the two ends. This chain's CDR3 is CASSQDQDNEQFF. The CDR3 bases are TGCGCCAGCAGCCAAGATCAGGACAATGAGCAGTTCTTC.

This clone was observed once. The chain carries TRBV7-3 and TRBJ1-1; the D is unclear. Germline loops: CDR1 SGHTA, CDR2 FQGTGA. The CDR3 runs 14 residues. The V end lost 0 bases, the J end lost 5 bases, and 10 bases lay between the germline ends. The CDR3 coding sequence is TGTGCCAGCAGCTTAACGGGGTCGGGGACTGAAGCTTTCTTT. The encoded protein is CASSLTGSGTEAFF.

The rearrangement uses TRBV19 and TRBJ2-1; unclear D gene. The germline V and J ends were trimmed by 3 bases and 6 bases, with 12 bases remaining between them. The germline CDR1 and CDR2 sequences are LNHDA and SQIVND (reference sequence). This CDR3 region has 14 residues. The CDR3 region has the DNA TGTGCCAGTAGTATCGTTGGATGGGGCAATGAGCAGTTCTTC. It specifies CASSIVGWGNEQFF. Full variable domain (missing parts from reference TRBV19 and TRBJ2-1): DGGITQSPKYLFRKEGQNVTLSCEQNLNHDAMYWYRQDPGQGLRLIYYSQIVNDFQKGDIAEGYSVSREKKESFPLTVTSAQKNPTAFYLCASSIVGWGNEQFFGPGTRLTVL.

This chain links TRBV18 with TRBJ2-2; 7 bases align to TRBD1. Trimming removed 4 bases from V and 3 bases from J; junction bases left unmatched: 5. The CDR3 spans 15 residues. Germline V gives CDR1 KGHSH, CDR2 LQKENI. The CDR3 region has the DNA TGTGCCAGCTCACTCGACAGGGTGGACACCGGGGAGCTGTTTTTT. The encoded protein is CASSLDRVDTGELFF.

A single count supports this clone. V and J are TRBV28 and TRBJ1-1, with D unresolved. The germline V gene has CDR1 MDHEN and CDR2 SYDVKM. CDR3 length equals 14 residues. Trimming took off 4 bases at V and 5 bases at J, with 14 bases between the two ends. The CDR3 loop is CASSSGRRRTEAFF. In nucleotides, the CDR3 is TGTGCCAGCAGTTCAGGCAGAAGGAGAACTGAAGCTTTCTTT. The complete variable domain, with remaining parts taken from reference TRBV28 and TRBJ1-1, reads DVKVTQSSRYLVKRTGEKVFLECVQDMDHENMFWYRQDPGLGLRLIYFSYDVKMKEKGDIPEGYSVSREKKERFSLILESASTNQTSMYLCASSSGRRRTEAFFGQGTRLTVV.

This chain joins TRBV13 and TRBJ1-5, with 7 bases fitting TRBD1. V gave up 5 bases and J gave up 4 bases; unmatched junction bases: 2. In germline, CDR1 is PRHDT, CDR2 FYEKMQ (reference sequence). This CDR3 contains 13 residues. CDR3 sequence: CASSHRGNQPQHF. The CDR3 DNA is TGTGCCAGCAGCCACAGGGGTAATCAGCCCCAGCATTTT. Complete variable domain (other parts from reference TRBV13 and TRBJ1-5): AAGVIQSPRHLIKEKRETATLKCYPIPRHDTVYWYQQGPGQDPQFLISFYEKMQSDKGSIPDRFSAQQFSDYHSELNMSSLELGDSALYFCASSHRGNQPQHFGDGTRLSIL.

The chain links TRBV28 to TRBJ1-3; D possibly corresponds to TRBD1 (5 bases). Germline CDR1 is MDHEN and CDR2 is SYDVKM. This CDR3 region has 13 residues. V gave up 5 bases and J gave up 8 bases, with 13 bases separating them. The CDR3 DNA follows: TGTGCCAGCAGTGAGGGGCGCGTGGACACCATATATTTT. Translated: CASSEGRVDTIYF.

This clone appeared a single time. V gene TRBV23-1 combines with J gene TRBJ1-1, with TRBD1 matching 8 bases. TRBV23-1 is sorted into the ORF group, with uncertain function. V shed 0 bases, J shed 1 base, and the junction held 10 bases outside the gene matches. The CDR3 totals 18 residues. CDR3 amino acids: CASSQSIFGTGTNTEAFF. DNA for the CDR3: TGCGCCAGCAGTCAATCCATTTTCGGGACAGGTACGAACACTGAAGCTTTCTTT.

The rearrangement joins TRBV18 to TRBJ2-2; possibly TRBD1 for D (8 bases). Germline loops: CDR1 KGHSH, CDR2 LQKENI. V lost 3 bases and J lost 4, with 15 bases in between. This CDR3 region has 16 residues. The CDR3 bases are TGTGCCAGCTCACCTGAACAGGGGGGGAGCACCGGGGAGCTGTTTTTT. Amino acid sequence: CASSPEQGGSTGELFF.